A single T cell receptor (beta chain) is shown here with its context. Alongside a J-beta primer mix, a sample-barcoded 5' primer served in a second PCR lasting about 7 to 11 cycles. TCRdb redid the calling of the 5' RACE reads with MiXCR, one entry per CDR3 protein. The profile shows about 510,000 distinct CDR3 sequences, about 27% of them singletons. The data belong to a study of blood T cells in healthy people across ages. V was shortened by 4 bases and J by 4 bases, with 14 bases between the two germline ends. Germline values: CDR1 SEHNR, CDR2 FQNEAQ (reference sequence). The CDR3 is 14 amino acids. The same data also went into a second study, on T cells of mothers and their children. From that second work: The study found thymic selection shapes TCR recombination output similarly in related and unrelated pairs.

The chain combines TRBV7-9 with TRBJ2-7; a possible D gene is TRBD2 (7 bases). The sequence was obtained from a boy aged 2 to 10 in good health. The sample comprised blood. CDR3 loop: CASSYQGRVYEQYF. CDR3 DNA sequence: TGTGCCAGCAGCTACCAGGGGAGGGTATACGAGCAGTACTTC.